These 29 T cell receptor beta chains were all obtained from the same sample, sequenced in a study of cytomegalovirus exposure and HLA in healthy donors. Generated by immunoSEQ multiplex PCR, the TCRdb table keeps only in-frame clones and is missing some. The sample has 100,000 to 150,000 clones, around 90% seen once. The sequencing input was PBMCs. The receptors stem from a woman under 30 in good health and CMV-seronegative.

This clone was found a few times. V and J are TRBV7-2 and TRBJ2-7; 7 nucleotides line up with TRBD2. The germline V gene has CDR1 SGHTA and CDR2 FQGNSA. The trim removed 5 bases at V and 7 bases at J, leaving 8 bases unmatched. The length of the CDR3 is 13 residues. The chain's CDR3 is CASSLGPSGEQYF. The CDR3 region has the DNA TGTGCCAGCAGCCTCGGTCCTAGCGGAGAGCAGTACTTC.

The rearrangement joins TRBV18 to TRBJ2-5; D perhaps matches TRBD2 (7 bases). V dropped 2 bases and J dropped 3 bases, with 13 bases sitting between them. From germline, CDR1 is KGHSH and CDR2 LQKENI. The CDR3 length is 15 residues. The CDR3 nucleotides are TGTGCCAGCTCACCAAACCGGGGGGACAAAGAGACCCAGTACTTC. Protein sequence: CASSPNRGDKETQYF.

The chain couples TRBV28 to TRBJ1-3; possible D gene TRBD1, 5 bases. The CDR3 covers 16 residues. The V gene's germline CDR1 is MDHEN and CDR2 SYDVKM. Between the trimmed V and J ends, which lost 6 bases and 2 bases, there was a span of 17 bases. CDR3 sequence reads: CASRSQGPETGNTIYF. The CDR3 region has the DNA TGTGCCAGCAGATCTCAGGGTCCTGAGACTGGAAACACCATATATTTT.

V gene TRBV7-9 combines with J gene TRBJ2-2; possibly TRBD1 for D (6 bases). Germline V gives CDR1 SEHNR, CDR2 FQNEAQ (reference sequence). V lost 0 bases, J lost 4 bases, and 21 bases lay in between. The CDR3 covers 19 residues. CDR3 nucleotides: TGTGCCAGCAGCTTAGCGTCCAGGGGCCTCCGCGAATGCACCGGGGAGCTGTTTTTT. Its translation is CASSLASRGLRECTGELFF. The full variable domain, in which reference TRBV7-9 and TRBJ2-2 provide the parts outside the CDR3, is DTGVSQNPRHKITKRGQNVTFRCDPISEHNRLYWYRQTLGQGPEFLTYFQNEAQLEKSRLLSDRFSAERPKGSFSTLEIQRTEQGDSAMYLCASSLASRGLRECTGELFFGEGSRLTVL.

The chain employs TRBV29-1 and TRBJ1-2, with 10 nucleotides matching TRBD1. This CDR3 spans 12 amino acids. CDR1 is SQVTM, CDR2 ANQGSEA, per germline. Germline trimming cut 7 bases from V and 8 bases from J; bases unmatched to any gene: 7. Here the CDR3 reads CSARQGAGGYTF. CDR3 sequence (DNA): TGCAGCGCTCGACAGGGGGCTGGGGGCTACACCTTC. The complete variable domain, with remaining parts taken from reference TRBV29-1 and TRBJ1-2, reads SAVISQKPSRDICQRGTSLTIQCQVDSQVTMMFWYRQQPGQSLTLIATANQGSEATYESGFVIDKFPISRPNLTFSTLTVSNMSPEDSSIYLCSARQGAGGYTFGSGTRLTVV.

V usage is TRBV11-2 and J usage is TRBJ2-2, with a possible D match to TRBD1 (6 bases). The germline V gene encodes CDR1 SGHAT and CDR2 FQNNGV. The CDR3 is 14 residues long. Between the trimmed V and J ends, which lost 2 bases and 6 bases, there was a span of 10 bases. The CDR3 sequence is CASSLYRVPGELFF. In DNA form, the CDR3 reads TGTGCCAGCAGCTTATACAGGGTCCCCGGGGAGCTGTTTTTT.

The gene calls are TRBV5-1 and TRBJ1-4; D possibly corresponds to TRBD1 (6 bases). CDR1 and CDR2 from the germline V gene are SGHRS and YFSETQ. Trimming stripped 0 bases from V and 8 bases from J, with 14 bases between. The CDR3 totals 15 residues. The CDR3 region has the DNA TGCGCCAGCAGCTTGGGTACAGGGTCCCCAGAAAAACTGTTTTTT. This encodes CASSLGTGSPEKLFF.

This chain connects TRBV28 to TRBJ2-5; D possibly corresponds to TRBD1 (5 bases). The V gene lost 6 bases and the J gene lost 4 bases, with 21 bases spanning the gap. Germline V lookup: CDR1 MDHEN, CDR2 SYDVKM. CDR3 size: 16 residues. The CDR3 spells CASSSDEGVRGETQYF. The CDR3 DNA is TGTGCCAGCAGCTCCGACGAAGGGGTTAGGGGAGAGACCCAGTACTTC.

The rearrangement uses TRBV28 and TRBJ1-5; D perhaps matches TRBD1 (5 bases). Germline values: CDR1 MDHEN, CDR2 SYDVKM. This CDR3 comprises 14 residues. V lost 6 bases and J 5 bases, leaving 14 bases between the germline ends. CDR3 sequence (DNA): TGTGCCAGCAGCGAGCCTACAGGATATCAGCCCCAGCATTTT. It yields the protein CASSEPTGYQPQHF.

This chain's CDR3 is CASSELAGGPSSSYNEQFF. The CDR3 region has the DNA TGTGCCAGCAGTGAGTTAGCGGGGGGGCCATCAAGCTCCTACAATGAGCAGTTCTTC. The V call is TRBV6-4, the J call TRBJ2-1; TRBD2 agrees at 11 bases. After removal of 3 bases from V and 0 bases from J, the junction contained 10 bases not matched to a gene. The CDR3 has 19 residues. CDR1 is MRHNA, CDR2 SNTAGT, per germline.

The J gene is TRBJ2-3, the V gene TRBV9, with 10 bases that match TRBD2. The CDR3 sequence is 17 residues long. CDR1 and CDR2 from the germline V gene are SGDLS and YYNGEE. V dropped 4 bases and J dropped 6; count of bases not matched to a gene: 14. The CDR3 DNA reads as TGTGCCAGCAGCCCTCGGAGGGCTAGCGGGGGTGGGGATACGCAGTATTTT. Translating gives CASSPRRASGGGDTQYF.

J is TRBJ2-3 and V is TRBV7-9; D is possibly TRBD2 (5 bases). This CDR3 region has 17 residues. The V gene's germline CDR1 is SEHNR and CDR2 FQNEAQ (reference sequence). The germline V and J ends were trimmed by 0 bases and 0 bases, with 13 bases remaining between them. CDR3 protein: CASSLAQVLVSTDTQYF. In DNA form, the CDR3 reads TGTGCCAGCAGCTTAGCCCAAGTACTAGTTAGCACAGATACGCAGTATTTT.

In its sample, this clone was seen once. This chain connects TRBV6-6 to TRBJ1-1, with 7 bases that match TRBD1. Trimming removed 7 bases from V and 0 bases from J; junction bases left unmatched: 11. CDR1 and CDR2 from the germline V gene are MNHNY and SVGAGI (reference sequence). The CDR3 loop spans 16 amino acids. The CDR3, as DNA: TGTGCCAGCAATCCGTGGACAGGAGTAATGAACACTGAAGCTTTCTTT. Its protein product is CASNPWTGVMNTEAFF.

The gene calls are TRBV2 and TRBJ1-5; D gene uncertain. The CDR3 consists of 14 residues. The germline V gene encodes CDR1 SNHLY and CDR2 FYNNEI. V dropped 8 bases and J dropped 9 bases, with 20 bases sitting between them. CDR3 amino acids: CASCRPGSAGPQHF. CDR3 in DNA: TGTGCCAGCTGCCGCCCCGGGTCCGCGGGGCCCCAGCATTTT.

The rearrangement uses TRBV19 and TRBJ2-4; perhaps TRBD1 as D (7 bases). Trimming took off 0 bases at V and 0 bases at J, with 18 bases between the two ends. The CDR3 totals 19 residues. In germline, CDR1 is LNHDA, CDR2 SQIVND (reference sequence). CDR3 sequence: CASSIEGWRGPLAKNIQYF. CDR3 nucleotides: TGTGCCAGTAGTATAGAAGGTTGGAGGGGGCCCTTAGCCAAAAACATTCAGTACTTC.

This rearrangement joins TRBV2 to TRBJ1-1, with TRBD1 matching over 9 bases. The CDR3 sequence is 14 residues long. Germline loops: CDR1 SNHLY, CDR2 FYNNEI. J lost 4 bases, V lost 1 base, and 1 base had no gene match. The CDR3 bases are TGTGCCAGCAGTGAAGGGACAGGGGTCACTGAAGCTTTCTTT. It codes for CASSEGTGVTEAFF.

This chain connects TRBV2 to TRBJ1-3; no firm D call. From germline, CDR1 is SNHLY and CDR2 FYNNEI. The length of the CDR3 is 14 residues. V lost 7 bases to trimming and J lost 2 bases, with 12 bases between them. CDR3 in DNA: TGTGCCAGCAATCTTGGAGTTCCTGGAAACACCATATATTTT. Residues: CASNLGVPGNTIYF.

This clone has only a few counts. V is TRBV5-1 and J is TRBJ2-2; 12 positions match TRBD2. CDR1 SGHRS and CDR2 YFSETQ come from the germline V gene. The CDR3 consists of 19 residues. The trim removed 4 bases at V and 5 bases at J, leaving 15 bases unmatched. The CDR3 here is CASSPRRTSGDWRTGELFF. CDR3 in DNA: TGCGCCAGCAGCCCGCGACGGACTAGCGGGGATTGGAGGACCGGGGAGCTGTTTTTT.

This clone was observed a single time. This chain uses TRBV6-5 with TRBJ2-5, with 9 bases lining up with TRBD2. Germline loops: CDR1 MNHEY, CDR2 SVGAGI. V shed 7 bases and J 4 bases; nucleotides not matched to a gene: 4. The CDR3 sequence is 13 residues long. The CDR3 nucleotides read TGTGCCAGCACTAGAGCGGGAGGAGAGACCCAGTACTTC. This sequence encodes CASTRAGGETQYF.

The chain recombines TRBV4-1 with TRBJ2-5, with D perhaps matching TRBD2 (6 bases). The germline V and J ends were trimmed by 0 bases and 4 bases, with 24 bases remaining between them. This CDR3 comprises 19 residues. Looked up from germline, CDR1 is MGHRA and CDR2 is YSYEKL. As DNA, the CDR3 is TGCGCCAGCAGCCAAGATTCCGTCACCCTCCACTCGGAGGGAGAGACCCAGTACTTC. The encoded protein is CASSQDSVTLHSEGETQYF.

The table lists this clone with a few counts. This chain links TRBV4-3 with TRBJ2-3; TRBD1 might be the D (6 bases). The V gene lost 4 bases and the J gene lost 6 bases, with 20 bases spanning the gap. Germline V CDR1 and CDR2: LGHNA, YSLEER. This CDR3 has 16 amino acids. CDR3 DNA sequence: TGCGCCAGCAGCCGTGGGGGCGGATCTTACGGGGATACGCAGTATTTT. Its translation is CASSRGGGSYGDTQYF.

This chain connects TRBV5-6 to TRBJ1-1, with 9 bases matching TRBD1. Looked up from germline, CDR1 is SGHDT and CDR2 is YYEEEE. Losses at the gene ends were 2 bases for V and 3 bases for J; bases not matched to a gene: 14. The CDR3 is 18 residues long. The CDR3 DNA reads TGTGCCAGCAGCTTAGACCGACAGGGGGAGATAACGTACACTGAAGCTTTCTTT. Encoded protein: CASSLDRQGEITYTEAFF.

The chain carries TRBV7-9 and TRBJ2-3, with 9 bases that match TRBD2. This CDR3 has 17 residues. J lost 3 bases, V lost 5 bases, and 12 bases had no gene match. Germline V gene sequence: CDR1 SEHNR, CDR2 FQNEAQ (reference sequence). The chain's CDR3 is CASSPKGGGGATDTQYF. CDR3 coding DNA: TGTGCCAGCAGCCCAAAGGGCGGGGGGGGCGCGACAGATACGCAGTATTTT.

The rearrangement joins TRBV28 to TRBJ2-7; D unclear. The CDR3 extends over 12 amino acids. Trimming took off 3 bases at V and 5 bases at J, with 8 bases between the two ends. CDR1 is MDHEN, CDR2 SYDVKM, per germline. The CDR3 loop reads CASSFLLNEQYF. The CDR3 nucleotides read TGTGCCAGCAGTTTCCTATTGAACGAGCAGTACTTC. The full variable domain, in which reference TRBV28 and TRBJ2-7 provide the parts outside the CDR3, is DVKVTQSSRYLVKRTGEKVFLECVQDMDHENMFWYRQDPGLGLRLIYFSYDVKMKEKGDIPEGYSVSREKKERFSLILESASTNQTSMYLCASSFLLNEQYFGPGTRLTVT.

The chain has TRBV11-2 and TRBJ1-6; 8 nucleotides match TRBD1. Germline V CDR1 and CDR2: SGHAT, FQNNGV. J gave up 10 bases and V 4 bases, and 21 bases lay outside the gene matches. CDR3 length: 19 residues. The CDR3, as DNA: TGTGCCAGCAGCTCCATTAGGGGGGATGGACAGGGAACGAGGTCACCCCTCCACTTT. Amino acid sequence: CASSSIRGDGQGTRSPLHF.

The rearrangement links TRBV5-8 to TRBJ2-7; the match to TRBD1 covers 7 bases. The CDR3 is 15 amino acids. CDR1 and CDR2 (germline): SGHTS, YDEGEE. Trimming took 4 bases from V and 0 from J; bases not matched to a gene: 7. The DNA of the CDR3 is TGTGCCAGCAGCCAAGGCGCAGGGGGCTCCTACGAGCAGTACTTC. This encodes CASSQGAGGSYEQYF.

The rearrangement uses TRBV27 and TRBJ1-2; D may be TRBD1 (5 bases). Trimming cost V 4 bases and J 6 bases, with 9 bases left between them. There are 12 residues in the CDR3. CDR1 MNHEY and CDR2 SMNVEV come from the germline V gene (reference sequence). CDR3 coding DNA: TGTGCCAGCAGTTCCGGGACTCATGGCTACACCTTC. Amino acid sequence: CASSSGTHGYTF.

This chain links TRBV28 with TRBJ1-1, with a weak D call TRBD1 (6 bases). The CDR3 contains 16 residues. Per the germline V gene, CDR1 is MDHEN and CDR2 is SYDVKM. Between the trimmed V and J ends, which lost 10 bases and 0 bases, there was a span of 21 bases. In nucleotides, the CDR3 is TGTGCCACCGGACGTGGACAGCTTCTGATGAACACTGAAGCTTTCTTT. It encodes CATGRGQLLMNTEAFF.

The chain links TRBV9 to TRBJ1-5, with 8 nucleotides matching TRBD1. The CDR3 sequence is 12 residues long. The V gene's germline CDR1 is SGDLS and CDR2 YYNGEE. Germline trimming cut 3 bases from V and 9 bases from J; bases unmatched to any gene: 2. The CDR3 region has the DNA TGTGCCAGCAGCGCCGGACAGGGGCCCCAGCATTTT. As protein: CASSAGQGPQHF.